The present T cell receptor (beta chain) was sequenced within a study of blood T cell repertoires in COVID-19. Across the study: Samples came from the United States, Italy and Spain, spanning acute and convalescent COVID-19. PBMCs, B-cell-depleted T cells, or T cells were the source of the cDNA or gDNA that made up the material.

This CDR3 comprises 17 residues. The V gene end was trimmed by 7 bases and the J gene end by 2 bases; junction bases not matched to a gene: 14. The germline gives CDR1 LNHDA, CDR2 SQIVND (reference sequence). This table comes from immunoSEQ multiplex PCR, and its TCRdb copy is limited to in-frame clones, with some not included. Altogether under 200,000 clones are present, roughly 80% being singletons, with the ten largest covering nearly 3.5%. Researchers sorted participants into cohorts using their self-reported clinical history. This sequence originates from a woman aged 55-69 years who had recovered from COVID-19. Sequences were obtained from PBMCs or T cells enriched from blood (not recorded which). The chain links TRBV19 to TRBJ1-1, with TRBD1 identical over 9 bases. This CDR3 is CASKGGTGSTVNTEAFF. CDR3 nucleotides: TGTGCCAGTAAGGGAGGGACAGGGTCGACGGTAAACACTGAAGCTTTCTTT.